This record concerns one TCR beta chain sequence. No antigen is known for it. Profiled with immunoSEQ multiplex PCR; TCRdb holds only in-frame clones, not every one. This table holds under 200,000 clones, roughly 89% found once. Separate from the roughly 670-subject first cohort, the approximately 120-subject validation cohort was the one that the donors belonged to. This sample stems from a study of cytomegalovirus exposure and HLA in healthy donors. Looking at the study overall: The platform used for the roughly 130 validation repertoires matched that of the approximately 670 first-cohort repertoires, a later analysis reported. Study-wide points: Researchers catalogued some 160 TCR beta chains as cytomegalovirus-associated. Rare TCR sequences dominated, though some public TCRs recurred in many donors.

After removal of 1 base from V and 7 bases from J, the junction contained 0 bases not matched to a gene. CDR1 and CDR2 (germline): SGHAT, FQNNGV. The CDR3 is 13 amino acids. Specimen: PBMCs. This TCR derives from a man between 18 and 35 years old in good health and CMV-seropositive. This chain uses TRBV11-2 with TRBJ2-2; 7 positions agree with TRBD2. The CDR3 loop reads CASSLAGGGELFF. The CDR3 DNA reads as TGTGCCAGCAGCTTAGCGGGAGGCGGGGAGCTGTTTTTT.